Reported below is one T cell receptor (beta chain). This entry comes from a study of blood T cell repertoires in COVID-19. Study overall: Acute and convalescent COVID-19 specimens originated in the United States, Italy and Spain. Nucleic acid was either cDNA or gDNA, and it came from T cells, B-cell-depleted T cells, or PBMCs.

J was trimmed by 11 bases and V by 4 bases; bases with no gene match: 12. Germline assignment: CDR1 SEHNR and CDR2 FQNEAQ (reference sequence). This CDR3 is built from 14 residues. In the original workflow: Amplification of reference gene primers was used by the study to estimate nucleated cell counts. Produced via immunoSEQ multiplex PCR; TCRdb's table is partial and in-frame only. V and J calls plus clone size are reproduced from that table; the DNA served to infer D and trimming. The sample includes 200,000 to 250,000 clones, around 84% of them seen just once. The source is a man aged 30 to 45 with active or convalescent COVID-19. Sequenced sample: peripheral blood. The chain combines TRBV7-9 with TRBJ1-1; 8 nucleotides line up with TRBD1. The CDR3 here is CASSSFGQGGRAFF. The CDR3 DNA follows: TGTGCCAGCAGCTCCTTTGGACAGGGAGGAAGGGCTTTCTTT.